The T cell receptor beta chain described here comes from a study of shared clonotypes between healthy human individuals. Using immunoSEQ multiplex PCR, the repertoire was profiled, and TCRdb retains in-frame clones only, with some absent. This sample has hundreds of thousands of clones; approximately 79% occur once, and the top ten carry around 1.6%. This clone was found once. CDR3 size: 15 residues. The V gene end was trimmed by 6 bases and the J gene end by 7 bases; junction bases not matched to a gene: 7. CDR1 and CDR2 (germline): MNHNS, SASEGT. V gene TRBV6-1 combines with J gene TRBJ2-1, with 12 bases lining up with TRBD2. The sequence was obtained from a woman aged 30 to 39 in good health. Input material: memory CD4+ T cells sorted from blood. This sample's subset: CD45RA-negative fraction. The CDR3 is CASSSSGRARNEQFF. As DNA, the CDR3 is TGTGCCAGCAGCTCTAGCGGGAGGGCCCGGAATGAGCAGTTCTTC.